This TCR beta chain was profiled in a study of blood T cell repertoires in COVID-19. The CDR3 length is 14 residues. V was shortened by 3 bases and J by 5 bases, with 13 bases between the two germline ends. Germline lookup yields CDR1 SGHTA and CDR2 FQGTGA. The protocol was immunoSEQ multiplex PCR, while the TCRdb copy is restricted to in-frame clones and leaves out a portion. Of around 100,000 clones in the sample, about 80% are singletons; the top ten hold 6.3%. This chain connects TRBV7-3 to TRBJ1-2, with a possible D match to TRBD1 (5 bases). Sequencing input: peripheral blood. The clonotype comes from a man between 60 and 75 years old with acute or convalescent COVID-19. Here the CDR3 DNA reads TGTGCCAGCAGCTTGGCAGGCCGGGGGTATGGCTACACCTTC. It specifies CASSLAGRGYGYTF.